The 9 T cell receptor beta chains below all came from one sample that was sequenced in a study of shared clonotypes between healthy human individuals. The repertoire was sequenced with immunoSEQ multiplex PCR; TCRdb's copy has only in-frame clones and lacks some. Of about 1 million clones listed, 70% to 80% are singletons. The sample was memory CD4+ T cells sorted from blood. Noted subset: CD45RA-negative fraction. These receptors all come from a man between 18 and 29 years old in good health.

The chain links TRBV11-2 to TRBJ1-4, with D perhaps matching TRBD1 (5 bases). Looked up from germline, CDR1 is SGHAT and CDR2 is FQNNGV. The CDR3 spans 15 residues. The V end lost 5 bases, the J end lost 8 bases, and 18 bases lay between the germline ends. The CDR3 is CASSRGRGEGEKLFF. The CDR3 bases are TGTGCCAGCAGCCGCGGGCGGGGAGAGGGGGAAAAACTGTTTTTT.

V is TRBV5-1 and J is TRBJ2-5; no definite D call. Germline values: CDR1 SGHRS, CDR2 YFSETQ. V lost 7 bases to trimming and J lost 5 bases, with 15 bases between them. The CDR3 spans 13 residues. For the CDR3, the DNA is TGCGCCAGCCGCTATAGTGACCTGGAGACCCAGTACTTC. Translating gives CASRYSDLETQYF.

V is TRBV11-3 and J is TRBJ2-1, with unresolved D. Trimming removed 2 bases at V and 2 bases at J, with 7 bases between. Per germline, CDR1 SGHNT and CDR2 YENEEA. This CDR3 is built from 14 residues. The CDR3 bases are TGTGCCAGCAGCTTACACGAGGCCTACAATGAGCAGTTCTTC. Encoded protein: CASSLHEAYNEQFF.

The DNA of the CDR3 is TGTGCTAGTGGTCTAGGGACAGGGCCCACAGATACGCAGTATTTT. As protein: CASGLGTGPTDTQYF. This rearrangement joins TRBV12-5 to TRBJ2-3, with 9 bases that match TRBD1. CDR1 is LGHNT and CDR2 is FRNRAP in the germline V gene. This CDR3 is 15 amino acids long. The V gene end was trimmed by 5 bases and the J gene end by 2 bases; junction bases not matched to a gene: 5.

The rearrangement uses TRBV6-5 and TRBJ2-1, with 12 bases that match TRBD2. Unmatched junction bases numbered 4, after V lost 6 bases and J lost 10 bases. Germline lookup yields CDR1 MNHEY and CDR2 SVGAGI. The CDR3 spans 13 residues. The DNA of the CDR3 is TGTGCCAGCAGAAGAGGGACTAGCGGGGAGCAGTTCTTC. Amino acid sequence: CASRRGTSGEQFF.

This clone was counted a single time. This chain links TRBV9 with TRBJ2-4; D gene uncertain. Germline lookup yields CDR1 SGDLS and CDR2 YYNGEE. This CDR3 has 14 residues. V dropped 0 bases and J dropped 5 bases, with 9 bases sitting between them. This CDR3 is CASSVDGGQNIQYF. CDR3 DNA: TGTGCCAGCAGCGTAGACGGTGGCCAAAACATTCAGTACTTC.

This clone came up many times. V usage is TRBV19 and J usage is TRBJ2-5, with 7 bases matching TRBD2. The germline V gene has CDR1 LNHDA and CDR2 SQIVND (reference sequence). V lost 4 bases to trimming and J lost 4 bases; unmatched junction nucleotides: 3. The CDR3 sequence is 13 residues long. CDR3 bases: TGTGCCAGTAGTAGGACTAGGGGAGAGACCCAGTACTTC. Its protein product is CASSRTRGETQYF.

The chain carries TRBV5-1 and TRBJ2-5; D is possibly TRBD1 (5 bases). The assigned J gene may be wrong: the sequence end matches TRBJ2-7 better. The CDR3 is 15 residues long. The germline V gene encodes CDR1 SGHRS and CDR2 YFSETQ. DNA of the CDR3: TGCGCCAGCAGACACCGACAGTTGCAGCGCCACGAGCAGTACTTC. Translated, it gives CASRHRQLQRHEQYF.

CDR3 sequence: CAISESSTRADHNEKLFF. The DNA of the CDR3 is TGTGCCATCAGTGAGTCCTCGACGAGGGCGGACCATAATGAAAAACTGTTTTTT. The J gene is TRBJ1-4, the V gene TRBV10-3; D is ambiguous. This CDR3 region has 18 residues. CDR1 is ENHRY, CDR2 SYGVKD, per germline. Trimming took 0 bases from V and 4 from J, leaving 18 bases between them.